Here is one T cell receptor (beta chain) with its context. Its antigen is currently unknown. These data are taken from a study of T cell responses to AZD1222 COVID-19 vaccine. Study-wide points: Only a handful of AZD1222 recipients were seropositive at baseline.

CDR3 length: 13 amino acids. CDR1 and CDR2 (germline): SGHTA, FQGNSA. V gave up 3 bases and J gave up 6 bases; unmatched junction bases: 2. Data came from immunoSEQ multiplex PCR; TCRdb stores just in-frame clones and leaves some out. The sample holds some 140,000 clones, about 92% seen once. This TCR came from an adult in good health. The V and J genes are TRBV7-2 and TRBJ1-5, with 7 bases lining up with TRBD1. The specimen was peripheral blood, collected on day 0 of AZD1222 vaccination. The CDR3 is CASSFAGGQPQHF. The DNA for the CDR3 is TGTGCCAGCAGCTTTGCAGGGGGTCAGCCCCAGCATTTT.